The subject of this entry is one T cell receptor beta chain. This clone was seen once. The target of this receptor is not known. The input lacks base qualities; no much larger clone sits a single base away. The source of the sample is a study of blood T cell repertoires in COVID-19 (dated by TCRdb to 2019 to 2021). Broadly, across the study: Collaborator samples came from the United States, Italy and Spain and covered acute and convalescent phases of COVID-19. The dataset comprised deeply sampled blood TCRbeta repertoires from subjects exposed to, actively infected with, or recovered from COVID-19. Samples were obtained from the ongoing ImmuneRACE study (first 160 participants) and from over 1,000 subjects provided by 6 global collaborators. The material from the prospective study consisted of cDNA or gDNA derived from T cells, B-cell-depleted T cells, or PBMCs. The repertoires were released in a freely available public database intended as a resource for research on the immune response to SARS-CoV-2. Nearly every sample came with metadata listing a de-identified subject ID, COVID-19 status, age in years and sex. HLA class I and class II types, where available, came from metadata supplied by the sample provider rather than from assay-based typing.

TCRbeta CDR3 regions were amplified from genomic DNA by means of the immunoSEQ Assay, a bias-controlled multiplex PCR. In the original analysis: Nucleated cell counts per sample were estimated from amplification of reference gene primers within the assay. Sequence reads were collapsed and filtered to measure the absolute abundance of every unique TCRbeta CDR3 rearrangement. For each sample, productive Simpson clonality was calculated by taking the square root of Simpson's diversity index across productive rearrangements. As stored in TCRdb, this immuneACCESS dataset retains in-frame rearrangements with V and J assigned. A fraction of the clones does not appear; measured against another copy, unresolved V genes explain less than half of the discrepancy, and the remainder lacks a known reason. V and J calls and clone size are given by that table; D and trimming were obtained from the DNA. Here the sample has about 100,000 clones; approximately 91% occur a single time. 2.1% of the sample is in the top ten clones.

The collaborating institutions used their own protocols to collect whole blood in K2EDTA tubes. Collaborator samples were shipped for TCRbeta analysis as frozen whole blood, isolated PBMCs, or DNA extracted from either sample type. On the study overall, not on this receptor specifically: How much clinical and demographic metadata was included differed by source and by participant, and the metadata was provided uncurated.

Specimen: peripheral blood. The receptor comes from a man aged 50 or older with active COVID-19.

The CDR3 protein sequence reads: CASSLGGGGGEKLFF. The nucleotides are TGTGCCAGCAGCTTGGGCGGCGGGGGAGGCGAAAAACTGTTTTTT. The chain links TRBV5-5 with TRBJ1-4, with a weak D call of TRBD1 (5 bases match). From the cysteine up to the phenylalanine, the CDR3 has a length of 15 residues. Left in the record is the CDR3 DNA by itself, 45 bases read in frame from the first base. V drops 0 bases and J drops 8 bases, leaving 14 bases in between. CDR1 and CDR2, per the germline V gene (reference sequence), are SGHKS and YYEKEE.